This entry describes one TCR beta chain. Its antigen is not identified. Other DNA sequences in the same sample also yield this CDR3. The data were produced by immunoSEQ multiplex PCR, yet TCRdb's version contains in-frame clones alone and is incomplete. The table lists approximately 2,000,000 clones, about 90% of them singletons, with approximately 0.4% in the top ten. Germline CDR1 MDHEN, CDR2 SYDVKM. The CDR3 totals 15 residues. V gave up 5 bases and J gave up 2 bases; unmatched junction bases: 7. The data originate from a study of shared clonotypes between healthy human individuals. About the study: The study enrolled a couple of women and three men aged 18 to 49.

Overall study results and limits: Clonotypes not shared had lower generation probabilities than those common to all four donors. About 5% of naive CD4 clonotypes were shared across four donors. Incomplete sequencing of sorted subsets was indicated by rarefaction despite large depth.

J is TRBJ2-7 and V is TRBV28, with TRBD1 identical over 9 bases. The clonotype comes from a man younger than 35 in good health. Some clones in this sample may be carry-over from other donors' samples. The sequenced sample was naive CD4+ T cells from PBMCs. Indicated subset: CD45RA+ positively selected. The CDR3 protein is CASSQPGQGPYEQYF. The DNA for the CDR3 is TGTGCCAGCAGTCAGCCGGGACAGGGACCCTACGAGCAGTACTTC.